This TCR beta chain comes out of a study of T cell responses to AZD1222 COVID-19 vaccine (dated by TCRdb to the early 2020s). Regarding the complete study: A total of 230 to 250 trial participants underwent TCR sequencing, of whom about 210 had received two doses of AZD1222 and approximately 25 had received two doses of the MenACWY control vaccine. Trial participants were enrolled by age into 18-55, 56-69 and 70-plus year subgroups, with 148, 28 and 57 TCR-sequenced participants respectively. General study outcomes and caveats: Only six AZD1222 recipients were SARS-CoV-2 seropositive at baseline, limiting conclusions about previously exposed vaccinees. In the small 56-69-year group, the increase in depth fell short of significance, most likely because of low power. Most participants were white British and females outnumbered males, and the authors suggested that clonal diversity may have been underestimated. CD4 TCRs associated with the vaccine covered the entire spike protein, and the dominant responses were in regions 160-218 and 743-854. Because no day 14 peak-response samples were available, repertoires were characterized only after the peak T cell response. After two AZD1222 doses, spike-specific TCR breadth and depth were significantly higher than at day 0 and than in MenACWY recipients. Epitopes outside the regions mutated in the B.1.351 and B.1.1.7 variants were reportedly recognized by nearly half of the unique spike-specific TCRs.

This specimen's time point label, interpreted: baseline before first vaccination. The treatment or condition label for this specimen denotes: meningococcal conjugate vaccine given as trial control. Samples from vaccinated people were obtained from the UK trials COV001 and COV002, which included a single-blind randomized controlled phase 2/3 trial of AZD1222 (ChAdOx1 nCoV-19) in healthy adults. For TCRbeta chain sequencing, PBMC samples were collected from trial participants at day 0 and at day 28 after the second dose. Only a few counts were recorded for this clone. Its antigen remains unidentified. There are no base qualities to consult, and no much larger clone falls within one base. The CDR3 regions of human TCRbeta chains were subjected to immunosequencing. In the paper's pipeline: Repertoire TCRs were matched against a reference library of SARS-CoV-2-specific TCRs generated with the MIRA antigen-specificity platform. Breadth was defined as the fraction of unique TCRs that were SARS-CoV-2-associated. Depth was defined as the fraction of total T cells that were SARS-CoV-2-associated. Using the MIRA data, every spike-specific TCR was mapped to the spike region that the TCR reacted to and assigned to either a CD4 or a CD8 class. Log10-transformed breadth and depth values were compared by one-way ANOVA with Sidak's multiple comparisons tests. In TCRdb, the immuneACCESS table is reduced to in-frame sequences with V and J assigned. These tables do not hold every clone; where another copy was compared, an unresolved V gene accounts for under half, and the others remain unexplained. From that table come the V and J calls and clone size; the DNA was used to work out D and trimming. In this sample the table shows 150,000 to 200,000 clones, over 80% of which occur a single time. About 2.5% of the sample goes to the ten largest clones.

CDR1 and CDR2 were assigned from the germline V gene as SGDLS and YYNGEE. The CDR3 sequence holds 16 residues, the cysteine and phenylalanine included. Only the CDR3 region is kept as DNA, spanning 48 bases read in frame from base 1. Compared with germline, V lacks 2 bases and J lacks 2 bases; bases without a gene match: 7. The sequence was obtained from an adult in good health. The rearrangement joined TRBV9 to TRBJ2-3; 8 middle bases align to TRBD2. The sample here was peripheral blood, taken on day 0 of MenACWY control vaccination. CDR3 sequence: CASSVEAGASTDTQYF. The DNA sequence follows: TGTGCCAGCAGCGTCGAAGCGGGGGCGTCCACAGATACGCAGTATTTT.